These 29 T cell receptor beta chains were all obtained from the same sample, sequenced in a study of human T cells and chemical hapten exposure. Time point in this sample: pre-sensitization, week 0. Treatment noted: therapeutic diphenylcyclopropenone sensitization with weekly scalp DPC. TCRdb ran MiXCR on the RACE reads and lists one entry per CDR3 protein. This repertoire shows about 290,000 distinct CDR3 sequences, almost 8% found once; its top ten account for about 1.1%. The specimen comprised whole blood, sampled in connection with sensitization to the hapten diphenylcyclopropenone (DPC). The receptors were gathered from a man younger than 30 with alopecia areata. Some clones in this sample may be carry-over from other donors' samples.

The chain couples TRBV12-3 or TRBV12-4 to TRBJ1-4; 10 bases map to TRBD1. V lost 7 bases to trimming and J lost 4 bases; unmatched junction nucleotides: 6. CDR3 length equals 15 residues. The CDR3 loop is CASIRQGASNEKLFF. The DNA for the CDR3 is TGTGCCAGCATCAGACAGGGGGCAAGTAATGAAAAACTGTTTTTT.

In this sample, this clonotype turned up many times. The V call is TRBV7-2, the J call TRBJ2-2; D is undetermined. The germline gives CDR1 SGHTA, CDR2 FQGNSA. This CDR3 comprises 16 residues. Deletions cut 2 bases from V and 2 bases from J, with 12 bases between. In DNA form, the CDR3 reads TGTGCCAGCAGCTTACGAGTCTCGGTCAACACCGGGGAGCTGTTTTTT. As protein: CASSLRVSVNTGELFF. Full variable domain (rest looked up from reference TRBV7-2 and TRBJ2-2): GAGVSQSPSNKVTEKGKDVELRCDPISGHTALYWYRQSLGQGLEFLIYFQGNSAPDKSGLPSDRFSAERTGGSVSTLTIQRTQQEDSAVYLCASSLRVSVNTGELFFGEGSRLTVL.

The chain is built from TRBV5-4 and TRBJ1-1; the match to TRBD1 covers 9 bases. After removal of 4 bases from V and 1 base from J, the junction contained 8 bases not matched to a gene. CDR3 size: 16 residues. Per the germline V gene, CDR1 is SGHNT and CDR2 is YYREEE (reference sequence). This chain's CDR3 is CASSARDRAKNTEAFF. The DNA of the CDR3 is TGTGCCAGCAGCGCCCGGGACAGGGCCAAGAACACTGAAGCTTTCTTT.

This clonotype was counted many times. V and J are TRBV7-9 and TRBJ2-1; the match to TRBD2 covers 7 bases. Germline V gene lookup returns CDR1 SEHNR and CDR2 FQNEAQ (reference sequence). Trimming took 5 bases from V and 7 from J; bases not matched to a gene: 11. The CDR3 extends over 15 amino acids. CDR3: CASSRPGLRKNEQFF. As DNA, the CDR3 is TGTGCCAGCAGCCGTCCGGGACTAAGGAAAAATGAGCAGTTCTTC. Full variable domain (outside the CDR3, taken from reference TRBV7-9 and TRBJ2-1): DTGVSQNPRHKITKRGQNVTFRCDPISEHNRLYWYRQTLGQGPEFLTYFQNEAQLEKSRLLSDRFSAERPKGSFSTLEIQRTEQGDSAMYLCASSRPGLRKNEQFFGPGTRLTVL.

Ten or more counts support this clonotype. CDR3 nucleotide sequence: TGTGCCAGCAGTTTAGGCGCGAGCTCCTACGAGCAGTACGTC. Its protein is CASSLGASSYEQYV. The chain is built from TRBV6-2 or TRBV6-3 and TRBJ2-7, with no clear D. From germline, CDR1 is MNHEY and CDR2 SVGEGT. Trimming cost V 4 bases and J 0 bases, with 10 bases left between them. The CDR3 sequence is 14 residues long.

This chain uses TRBV7-3 with TRBJ1-1; D perhaps matches TRBD1 (6 bases). This CDR3 is built from 16 residues. V was pared by 0 bases and J by 1 base, with 12 bases between. Germline V gene data show CDR1 as SGHTA and CDR2 as FQGTGA. CDR3 amino acids: CASSLTGGAGNTEAFF. In nucleotides, the CDR3 is TGTGCCAGCAGCTTAACGGGGGGCGCAGGGAACACTGAAGCTTTCTTT.

This sequence joins TRBV10-1 and TRBJ2-2; maybe TRBD2 (6 bases). In germline, CDR1 is WNHNN, CDR2 SYGVQD (reference sequence). The ends were cut back, 6 bases at V and 4 bases at J, with 9 bases in the middle. The CDR3 extends over 13 amino acids. This chain's CDR3 is CASRMGGTGELFF. CDR3 nucleotides: TGCGCCAGCAGGATGGGAGGCACCGGGGAGCTGTTTTTT.

This clonotype was seen more than once but under ten times. V and J are TRBV20-1 and TRBJ2-5; TRBD1 might be the D (5 bases). The length of the CDR3 is 12 residues. Germline-derived CDR1 and CDR2 are DFQATT and SNEGSKA (reference sequence). V lost 4 bases and J lost 2, with 8 bases in between. This chain's CDR3 is CSAMTEQETQYF. CDR3 DNA sequence: TGCAGTGCTATGACAGAGCAAGAGACCCAGTACTTC.

In this sample, this clonotype turned up many times. CDR3 region: CASSYSSGTYEQYF. CDR3 coding DNA: TGTGCCAGCAGTTACTCTTCTGGGACCTACGAGCAGTACTTC. The V call is TRBV6-6, the J call TRBJ2-7; no firm D call. This CDR3 has 14 amino acids. Per germline, CDR1 MNHNY and CDR2 SVGAGI (reference sequence). V was clipped by 0 bases and J by 2 bases, with 8 bases between them.

This clonotype was recorded at least ten times. The chain combines TRBV29-1 with TRBJ1-1, with D tentatively TRBD1 (5 bases). Germline lookup yields CDR1 SQVTM and CDR2 ANQGSEA. CDR3 length: 15 amino acids. V was pared by 0 bases and J by 2 bases, with 13 bases between. CDR3 protein: CSVEDLGGDNTEAFF. In nucleotides, the CDR3 is TGCAGCGTTGAAGACTTGGGGGGGGATAACACTGAAGCTTTCTTT.

The J gene is TRBJ2-2, the V gene TRBV5-1; tentative D call: TRBD1 (5 bases). This CDR3 is 13 amino acids long. The germline V gene encodes CDR1 SGHRS and CDR2 YFSETQ. The V end lost 4 bases, the J end lost 8 bases, and 12 bases lay between the germline ends. The CDR3 DNA is TGCGCCAGCAGCGTGGACAATTGGGGGGAGCTGTTTTTT. As protein: CASSVDNWGELFF. The whole variable domain, filled in from reference TRBV5-1 and TRBJ2-2, reads KAGVTQTPRYLIKTRGQQVTLSCSPISGHRSVSWYQQTPGQGLQFLFEYFSETQRNKGNFPGRFSGRQFSNSRSEMNVSTLELGDSALYLCASSVDNWGELFFGEGSRLTVL.

This clonotype was observed at least ten times. The rearrangement uses TRBV4-3 and TRBJ2-7, with D maybe TRBD1 (7 bases). This CDR3 is 17 amino acids long. Germline V CDR1 and CDR2: LGHNA, YSLEER. V was clipped by 1 base and J by 5 bases, with 21 bases between them. The CDR3 loop reads CASSQARGTAQIDEQYV. DNA of the CDR3: TGCGCCAGCAGCCAAGCCCGGGGGACAGCCCAAATTGACGAGCAGTACGTC.

The rearrangement links TRBV15 to TRBJ2-3, with D unresolved. Germline CDR1 LNHNV, CDR2 YYDKDF (reference sequence). This CDR3 contains 13 residues. V was trimmed by 8 bases and J by 2 bases, leaving 11 bases between them. The CDR3 bases are TGTGCCACCCGCGCATCCGCCACAGATACGCAGTATTTT. Amino acid sequence: CATRASATDTQYF.

This clonotype was detected only a few times. The J gene is TRBJ2-3, the V gene TRBV6-5, with 8 positions matching TRBD1. Trimming cost V 6 bases and J 9 bases; bases outside gene matches: 11. Germline-derived CDR1 and CDR2 are MNHEY and SVGAGI. There are 14 residues in the CDR3. CDR3 residues: CASRAGQAAGTQYF. The CDR3 DNA sequence: TGTGCCAGCAGGGCGGGACAGGCGGCGGGCACGCAGTATTTT.

This clonotype was detected a few times. The chain combines TRBV6-6 with TRBJ2-7, with TRBD1 as a possible D gene (6 bases). V lost 6 bases, J lost 2 bases, and 8 bases lay in between. The CDR3 has 12 amino acids. Germline V gives CDR1 MNHNY, CDR2 SVGAGI (reference sequence). CDR3 protein: CASRTGTYEQYF. The CDR3 nucleotides read TGTGCCAGCAGGACAGGTACCTACGAGCAGTACTTC.

CDR3 in amino acids: CASSAPEGRGTDGANVLTF. Written as DNA, the CDR3 is TGCGCCAGCAGCGCCCCCGAGGGCAGGGGTACTGATGGGGCCAACGTCCTGACTTTC. The chain has TRBV5-1 and TRBJ2-6, with a possible D match to TRBD1 (6 bases). CDR1 is SGHRS, CDR2 YFSETQ, per germline. There are 19 residues in the CDR3. V was cut by 4 bases and J by 3 bases, with 23 bases left in between. The full variable domain, with the rest looked up from reference TRBV5-1 and TRBJ2-6, is KAGVTQTPRYLIKTRGQQVTLSCSPISGHRSVSWYQQTPGQGLQFLFEYFSETQRNKGNFPGRFSGRQFSNSRSEMNVSTLELGDSALYLCASSAPEGRGTDGANVLTFGAGSRLTVL.

This clonotype was counted many times. The chain has TRBV25-1 and TRBJ2-1, with D perhaps matching TRBD1 (5 bases). The CDR3 has 12 residues. V lost 2 bases and J lost 10, with 9 bases in between. Germline assignment: CDR1 MGHDK and CDR2 SYGVNS. CDR3 residues: CASSEGRQEQFF. The CDR3 coding sequence is TGTGCCAGCAGTGAAGGACGACAGGAGCAGTTCTTC.

V gene TRBV6-2 or TRBV6-3 combines with J gene TRBJ2-7, with D maybe TRBD1 (6 bases). This CDR3 contains 16 residues. The ends were cut back, 5 bases at V and 0 bases at J, with 17 bases in the middle. Germline V gives CDR1 MNHEY, CDR2 SVGEGT. CDR3 bases: TGTGCCAGCAGTCCCTACTCATCGGACAGCTCCTACGAGCAGTACTTC. It yields the protein CASSPYSSDSSYEQYF.

In its sample, this clonotype was seen many times. The J gene is TRBJ2-2, the V gene TRBV28, with D hard to call. V lost 5 bases, J lost 2 bases, and 6 bases lay in between. In germline, CDR1 is MDHEN, CDR2 SYDVKM. There are 13 residues in the CDR3. This CDR3 reads CASSPQNTGELFF. For the CDR3, the DNA is TGTGCCAGCAGTCCCCAAAACACCGGGGAGCTGTTTTTT. Full variable domain (remainder filled in from reference TRBV28 and TRBJ2-2): DVKVTQSSRYLVKRTGEKVFLECVQDMDHENMFWYRQDPGLGLRLIYFSYDVKMKEKGDIPEGYSVSREKKERFSLILESASTNQTSMYLCASSPQNTGELFFGEGSRLTVL.

This clonotype was counted between two and nine times. The J gene is TRBJ1-1, the V gene TRBV11-1, with a weak D call TRBD1 (6 bases). The V gene's germline CDR1 is SGHAT and CDR2 FQDESV (reference sequence). V was pared by 4 bases and J by 0 bases, with 15 bases between. The length of the CDR3 is 16 residues. The CDR3 DNA reads as TGTGCCAGCAGCTGGCGGACAGCCGGCTTGAACACTGAAGCTTTCTTT. Translated, it gives CASSWRTAGLNTEAFF.

This clonotype came up a few times. The chain has TRBV7-2 and TRBJ1-5; 7 positions agree with TRBD1. Germline CDR1 is SGHTA and CDR2 is FQGNSA. The V gene end was trimmed by 2 bases and the J gene end by 6 bases; junction bases not matched to a gene: 7. This CDR3 is built from 15 residues. CDR3 DNA: TGTGCCAGCAGCTTATCGACAGGGATATCTCAGCCCCAGCATTTT. As protein: CASSLSTGISQPQHF.

This rearrangement joins TRBV6-5 to TRBJ1-2, with 8 bases identical to TRBD1. The CDR3 runs to 14 residues. Trimming removed 0 bases from V and 8 bases from J; junction bases left unmatched: 5. Germline V CDR1 and CDR2: MNHEY, SVGAGI. The CDR3: CASSYSMSGGGYTF. DNA of the CDR3: TGTGCCAGCAGTTACTCGATGTCAGGGGGCGGCTACACCTTC.

The chain is built from TRBV27 and TRBJ1-2; 7 nucleotides agree with TRBD1. V was clipped by 6 bases and J by 6 bases; unmatched bases: 10. The CDR3 length is 14 residues. Germline V gene lookup returns CDR1 MNHEY and CDR2 SMNVEV (reference sequence). The CDR3 nucleotides are TGTGCCAGCAGACTCCTGAGCAGGGGGGATGGCTACACCTTC. Protein product: CASRLLSRGDGYTF.

The genes are TRBV13 and TRBJ2-3; no clear D gene. The germline gives CDR1 PRHDT, CDR2 FYEKMQ (reference sequence). V was clipped by 5 bases and J by 3 bases, with 12 bases between them. This CDR3 is 14 amino acids long. The CDR3 here is CASSTTPLTDTQYF. CDR3 DNA sequence: TGTGCCAGCAGCACAACCCCTCTTACAGATACGCAGTATTTT.

J is TRBJ2-4 and V is TRBV7-2, with 7 nucleotides matching TRBD1. Per the germline V gene, CDR1 is SGHTA and CDR2 is FQGNSA. Losses at the gene ends were 1 base for V and 8 bases for J; bases not matched to a gene: 2. This CDR3 has 13 residues. CDR3 sequence reads: CASSLDRGDIQYF. The DNA of the CDR3 is TGTGCCAGCAGCTTAGACAGGGGTGACATTCAGTACTTC.

This clonotype was recorded at least ten times. This rearrangement joins TRBV7-3 to TRBJ1-2; D not resolved. V gave up 1 base and J gave up 6 bases, with 9 bases separating them. This CDR3 is built from 13 residues. Germline V CDR1 and CDR2: SGHTA, FQGTGA. This CDR3 is CASSLNGQDGYTF. CDR3 in DNA: TGTGCCAGCAGCTTAAATGGCCAGGATGGCTACACCTTC.

The V call is TRBV29-1, the J call TRBJ2-1, with TRBD2 matching over 8 bases. V gave up 8 bases and J gave up 8 bases; unmatched junction bases: 11. Germline loops: CDR1 SQVTM, CDR2 ANQGSEA. CDR3 length equals 13 residues. The CDR3 coding sequence is TGCAGCATTCGGGGGGGGAGCTGGGATGAGCAGTTCTTC. This encodes CSIRGGSWDEQFF.

V is TRBV4-3 and J is TRBJ1-1; tentatively, D is TRBD1 (6 bases). Germline assignment: CDR1 LGHNA and CDR2 YSLEER. V lost 4 bases and J lost 3, with 15 bases in between. This CDR3 comprises 15 residues. DNA of the CDR3: TGCGCCAGCAGCCCTCAGGGGATTTTGGACACTGAAGCTTTCTTT. Translated: CASSPQGILDTEAFF.

The V gene is TRBV20-1, the J gene TRBJ1-2, with a weak D call TRBD1 (5 bases). CDR1 DFQATT and CDR2 SNEGSKA come from the germline V gene (reference sequence). The CDR3 has 13 amino acids. For the CDR3, the DNA is TGCAGCCTTTACGACAGCTATAACTATGGCTACACCTTC. Translated, it gives CSLYDSYNYGYTF.